These 11 T cell receptor beta chains share one sample of origin, sequenced in a study of beta chain features in type 1 diabetes. General study findings and limits: TCRB CDR3s were moderately but significantly shorter in Type 1 diabetes patients in all four CD4+ subsets.

cDNA synthesis used the whole RNA isolate, giving expressed TCRB sequences. Generated by immunoSEQ multiplex PCR, the TCRdb table keeps only in-frame clones and is missing some. The sample yields roughly 150,000 clones, around 8.6% seen once. Their cognate antigens are unknown. The sample consisted of central memory CD4+ T cells from blood. All receptors come from a woman aged 18-35 years with type 1 diabetes.

This clone showed up just a few times. J is TRBJ2-7 and V is TRBV11-2, with D possibly TRBD1 on 5 matching bases. Germline CDR1 is SGHAT and CDR2 is FQNNGV. The V and J ends lost 5 bases and 3 bases respectively, with 17 bases between them. The CDR3 sequence is 15 residues long. CDR3 protein: CASSPPVRVFYEQYF. For the CDR3, the DNA is TGTGCCAGCAGCCCACCGGTCAGGGTATTCTACGAGCAGTACTTC.

The chain recombines TRBV27 with TRBJ2-7, with 11 bases matching TRBD1. The CDR3 consists of 15 residues. Trimming at V came to 4 bases and at J to 3 bases, leaving 5 bases not matched to a gene. The germline V gene encodes CDR1 MNHEY and CDR2 SMNVEV (reference sequence). CDR3 loop: CASSYRTGGYYEQYF. The CDR3 nucleotides are TGTGCCAGCAGTTACCGGACAGGGGGCTACTACGAGCAGTACTTC.

This clone was seen more than once but under ten times. The chain combines TRBV4-3 with TRBJ2-2; 8 bases are shared with TRBD2. V was clipped by 2 bases and J by 1 base; unmatched bases: 6. The V gene's germline CDR1 is LGHNA and CDR2 YSLEER. This CDR3 spans 17 amino acids. The CDR3 reads CASSQYSAGENTGELFF. CDR3 nucleotide sequence: TGCGCCAGCAGCCAATACTCAGCGGGGGAGAACACCGGGGAGCTGTTTTTT.

V and J are TRBV15 and TRBJ2-5, with D possibly matching TRBD2 (6 bases). CDR1 and CDR2 from the germline V gene are LNHNV and YYDKDF (reference sequence). Trimming removed 3 bases from V and 2 bases from J, with 13 bases in between. The CDR3 loop spans 15 amino acids. The CDR3 DNA follows: TGTGCCACCAGCAGGGGCCTAGCGAGACAAGAGACCCAGTACTTC. Encoded protein: CATSRGLARQETQYF.

The V gene is TRBV27, the J gene TRBJ1-2; TRBD1 is a possible D gene (6 bases). The CDR3 consists of 13 residues. Trimming pared 10 bases from V and 7 bases from J, leaving 19 bases between. Germline V lookup: CDR1 MNHEY, CDR2 SMNVEV (reference sequence). The CDR3 protein is CATAAAGAGGYTF. The CDR3, as DNA: TGTGCCACCGCCGCGGCGGGGGCAGGTGGCTACACCTTC.

This clone has only a few counts. J is TRBJ2-2 and V is TRBV5-4; weak D call: TRBD2 (6 bases). With 0 bases removed from V and 1 base from J, the gap between germline ends came to 7 bases. The germline V gene encodes CDR1 SGHNT and CDR2 YYREEE (reference sequence). CDR3 size: 15 residues. CDR3 protein: CASSLDGGNTGELFF. The CDR3 DNA reads as TGTGCCAGCAGCTTGGACGGGGGGAACACCGGGGAGCTGTTTTTT.

This clone has only a few counts. V usage is TRBV2 and J usage is TRBJ2-1, with TRBD2 matching 8 bases. Germline-derived CDR1 and CDR2 are SNHLY and FYNNEI. Losses at the gene ends were 8 bases for V and 3 bases for J; bases not matched to a gene: 9. CDR3 length: 15 residues. This chain's CDR3 is CASVRTSGGYNEQFF. In nucleotides, the CDR3 is TGTGCCAGCGTCAGGACCAGCGGGGGCTACAATGAGCAGTTCTTC.

V and J are TRBV19 and TRBJ2-2, with D perhaps TRBD1 (6 bases). The CDR3 spans 17 residues. Germline CDR1 reads LNHDA; CDR2 reads SQIVND (reference sequence). With 4 bases removed from V and 5 bases from J, the gap between germline ends came to 20 bases. DNA of the CDR3: TGTGCCAGTAGTAATACAGGGTTGTGGTGGACGACCGGGGAGCTGTTTTTT. It translates to CASSNTGLWWTTGELFF.

V gene TRBV4-1 combines with J gene TRBJ2-3; D gene uncertain. Germline values: CDR1 MGHRA, CDR2 YSYEKL. The V gene lost 1 base and the J gene lost 1 base, with 9 bases spanning the gap. This CDR3 spans 15 amino acids. Written as DNA, the CDR3 is TGCGCCAGCAGCCAAGGCAACTACGGCACAGATACGCAGTATTTT. It yields the protein CASSQGNYGTDTQYF.

The rearrangement uses TRBV7-3 and TRBJ2-1, with a weak D call TRBD1 (6 bases). Germline CDR1 reads SGHTA; CDR2 reads FQGTGA. The ends were cut back, 4 bases at V and 4 bases at J, with 14 bases in the middle. The CDR3 sequence is 15 residues long. DNA for the CDR3: TGTGCCAGCAGCTCCTTAGGGGGTAGATACAATGAGCAGTTCTTC. Translation gives CASSSLGGRYNEQFF. The full variable domain, with the rest looked up from reference TRBV7-3 and TRBJ2-1, is GAGVSQTPSNKVTEKGKYVELRCDPISGHTALYWYRQSLGQGPEFLIYFQGTGAADDSGLPNDRFFAVRPEGSVSTLKIQRTERGDSAVYLCASSSLGGRYNEQFFGPGTRLTVL.

V usage is TRBV2 and J usage is TRBJ1-5, with 10 bases matching TRBD1. This CDR3 is 14 amino acids long. V lost 7 bases, J lost 7 bases, and 7 bases stayed unmatched. CDR1 is SNHLY and CDR2 is FYNNEI in the germline V gene. The CDR3 protein is CASNQDRGDQPQHF. As DNA, the CDR3 is TGTGCCAGCAATCAGGACAGGGGGGACCAGCCCCAGCATTTT.